The source of this T cell receptor beta chain is a study of blood T cell repertoires in COVID-19. Background on the study: The study drew acute and convalescent COVID-19 samples from the United States, Italy and Spain. T cells, B-cell-depleted T cells, or PBMCs supplied cDNA or gDNA.

Germline CDR1 and CDR2: MNHEY and SMNVEV (reference sequence). The CDR3 contains 17 residues. Losses at the gene ends were 5 bases for V and 4 bases for J; bases not matched to a gene: 13. In the original workflow: Estimates of nucleated cell counts were drawn from the amplification of reference gene primers. Some clones are missing from TCRdb's copy, which holds only in-frame ones; the method was immunoSEQ multiplex PCR. D and trimming were read from the DNA, whereas the V and J calls and clone size are those reported in that table. Of 450,000 or so clones in the sample, approximately 91% are singletons; the top ten hold under 2%.

Specimen: peripheral blood. The TCR comes from a woman in her forties with COVID-19, enrolled during active disease. The gene calls are TRBV27 and TRBJ2-1; TRBD2 matches 8 bases. CDR3 nucleotide sequence: TGTGCCAGCAGTCGGATTGGTAGCGGGGCAACTTACAATGAGCAGTTCTTC. Translating gives CASSRIGSGATYNEQFF.